One T cell receptor (beta chain) is described in this entry. There is no known antigen for this receptor. Qualities for individual bases were not recorded, and no much larger clone is one base off. This sample was taken from a study of blood T cells in healthy people across ages (dated by TCRdb to about 2015). With respect to the entire study: In model experiments, roughly one uniquely barcoded TCR beta cDNA molecule per two T cells was captured by template switching. The study analyzed two additional independent replicas of 1 million unique cDNA reads from the same blood draw for two donors, one aged 18 to 29 and one aged 80 or older. To avoid experimental bias, donors of different ages were distributed randomly across sequencing lanes. Donors were grouped into four age groups: young (average roughly 15 years), middle-aged (roughly 40), aged (about 60) and long-lived (just over 80). The study measured age-related changes in TCR beta repertoire diversity using deep sequencing normalized with unique cDNA molecular identifiers.

The library was made by 5' RACE. Sequencing was performed on an Illumina HiSeq 2500. A second about 6 to 11 cycle PCR used a sample-barcoded 5' primer and a J-beta primer mix. A unique molecular identifier was introduced onto each TCR beta cDNA molecule by a template-switch 5' adaptor carrying 12 random nucleotides. Each sample yielded at least 3 million CDR3-containing paired-end reads. All of the RNA was converted into first-strand cDNA using the Mint cDNA synthesis kit, with a TRBC-specific oligonucleotide serving as the primer. Following uracil-DNA glycosylase treatment, a first 18-cycle PCR with universal primers M1SS and BC2_uni_R was performed on all cDNA. Turning to the authors' computational methods: Each sample was normalized by randomly selecting 1 million high-quality reads, each carrying a distinct molecular identifier. Instead of being binned into consensus sequences, reads with shared molecular identifiers were discarded. MiTCR, set to a Q25 quality threshold and the strictest error-elimination algorithm, was used for CDR3 identification, clonotype clustering and error correction. A nonparametric unseen species model using Euler transformation provided a lower-bound estimate of total TCR beta diversity. In-frame beta chains were kept once TCRdb had trimmed the public reads at Q25 with fastp and called clones with MiXCR. Rows with a matching CDR3 protein are joined into one entry that keeps the most common DNA and genes. These V and J calls are TCRdb output, not the study's own analysis. In this sample the table shows fewer than 700,000 distinct CDR3 sequences, less than 60% of which occur a single time. The ten top clones hold around 24% of the sample.

The V and J ends are trimmed by 4 bases and 7 bases, leaving 16 bases between them. CDR1 and CDR2, looked up from the germline V gene, are SQVTM and ANQGSEA. The CDR3 runs 13 residues from the cysteine to the phenylalanine. Kept here is only the CDR3 DNA, which spans 39 bases and is read in frame from base 1. General findings and caveats noted by the study authors: Because the CMV infection status of the donors was unknown, age-related changes in expanded clonotypes may potentially have been confounded. There was a strong correlation between observed TCR beta diversity and the percentage of naive T cells measured by flow cytometry. Bulk unsorted PBMC profiling prevented conclusive comparison of naive and antigen-experienced compartments. As age increased, observed TCR beta diversity per million T cells dropped in a roughly linear way, and a significant reduction was already evident by age 40. Compared with the aged group, the long-lived group had more naive CD4+ T cells, fewer expanded clones and increased TCR diversity, suggesting age selection. Estimates of total diversity based on one million sequenced T cells were regarded as lower bounds and as underestimates.

The donors were roughly 40 Caucasian individuals from Russia, aged 6 to 90 years, who were systemically healthy. Each donor gave 8.5 to 10 milliliters of peripheral blood, collected into EDTA-treated Vacutainer tubes. PBMCs were isolated by Ficoll-Paque density-gradient centrifugation, with at least 6 million obtained per sample. Trizol reagent was used to extract total RNA from the PBMCs, yielding at least 6 micrograms per sample. For every donor, flow cytometry on a PBMC aliquot measured the percentage of naive CD45RAhigh/CD27high T cells. The V and J genes are TRBV29-1 and TRBJ1-1; the D segment could be TRBD1, given 5 matching bases. This receptor was identified in a man older than 75 in good health. Material: blood. The CDR3 protein: CSVGGVGEGEAFF. The nucleotide sequence is given as TGCAGCGTTGGGGGGGTAGGGGAGGGTGAAGCTTTCTTT.